The present T cell receptor beta chain was sequenced within a study of T cells in Graves' hyperthyroidism and ophthalmopathy. General study points: Among clonotypes expanded in thyroid above 0.001, most were also found in blood.

This clonotype has a handful of counts. Its antigen remains unknown. TCR beta CDR3 region amplification was performed from RNA transcripts. The TCR CDR3 was amplified in a first-round RT-PCR using the HTBI primer set. From the multiplex PCR reads, TCRdb called clonotypes with MiXCR, one entry per CDR3 protein. The top ten clones hold 15% to 20% of a sample with around 350,000 distinct CDR3 sequences, about 14% of them seen once. V was pared by 4 bases and J by 2 bases, with 7 bases of the junction left unmatched. CDR3 length: 16 amino acids. Germline-derived CDR1 and CDR2 are SGHDN and FVKESK. This TCR was recovered from a woman aged 25 to 39 with Graves' ophthalmopathy. The V gene is TRBV14, the J gene TRBJ2-7; 11 nucleotides align to TRBD2. Sequenced material: blood. CDR3 in DNA: TGTGCCAGCAGCCCACTTAGCGGGGGGGACCCCTACGAGCAGTACTTC. Translation: CASSPLSGGDPYEQYF.